The 32 T cell receptor beta chains in this list originate from one sample, sequenced in a study of T cells expressing NK-cell markers. No DNA is given; TCRdb re-called the 5' RACE reads and lists each CDR3 protein once. The repertoire table contains 300,000 to 500,000 distinct CDR3 sequences. Sequencing was performed on blood T cells: a sorted CD56 or NKG2C T cell subset, CD4+ or CD8+ T cells, or bulk PBMC T cells (not recorded which). The receptors originated from a woman between 50 and 59 years old in good health.

The V call is TRBV20-1, the J call TRBJ2-3; TCRdb gives TRBD2 as the D gene, but with no DNA this cannot be confirmed. From germline, CDR1 is DFQATT and CDR2 SNEGSKA (reference sequence). The CDR3 contains 17 residues. CDR3 in amino acids: CSARDWASGSGTDTQYF.

V gene TRBV19 combines with J gene TRBJ2-5. This CDR3 has 11 residues. Germline CDR1 LNHDA, CDR2 SQIVND (reference sequence). The CDR3 spells CASSARETQYF.

The chain couples TRBV30 to TRBJ1-2; TCRdb designates TRBD1, a call that cannot be tested without DNA. This CDR3 spans 14 amino acids. CDR1 and CDR2 from the germline V gene are GTSNPN and SVGIG (reference sequence). The CDR3 loop reads CAWRQGLGDYGYTF.

The J gene is TRBJ2-5, the V gene TRBV30; TCRdb proposes TRBD1, but this gene call is untestable without DNA. The CDR3 is 14 residues long. The germline V gene has CDR1 GTSNPN and CDR2 SVGIG (reference sequence). The CDR3 region is CAWSTGRRQETQYF.

The chain has TRBV30 and TRBJ2-1; as DNA is missing, the TRBD2 call by TCRdb cannot be tested. Germline V gene sequence: CDR1 GTSNPN, CDR2 SVGIG (reference sequence). The CDR3 spans 17 residues. CDR3 in amino acids: CAWSVFSGGSFNNEQFF. Drawing the rest from reference TRBV30 and TRBJ2-1, the complete variable domain is SQTIHQWPATLVQPVGSPLSLECTVEGTSNPNLYWYRQAAGRGLQLLFYSVGIGQISSEVPQNLSASRPQDRQFILSSKKLLLSDSGFYLCAWSVFSGGSFNNEQFFGPGTRLTVL.

CDR3 protein: CASSTGQSSYNEQFF. J is TRBJ2-1 and V is TRBV19. Looked up from germline, CDR1 is LNHDA and CDR2 is SQIVND (reference sequence). This CDR3 spans 15 amino acids.

The CDR3 loop is CASSGGVRRPYNEQFF. The J gene is TRBJ2-1, the V gene TRBV25-1; the D call from TCRdb, TRBD2, cannot be confirmed without DNA. In germline, CDR1 is MGHDK, CDR2 SYGVNS. CDR3 size: 16 residues. The full variable domain, completed using reference TRBV25-1 and TRBJ2-1, is EADIYQTPRYLVIGTGKKITLECSQTMGHDKMYWYQQDPGMELHLIHYSYGVNSTEKGDLSSESTVSRIRTEHFPLTLESARPSHTSQYLCASSGGVRRPYNEQFFGPGTRLTVL.

The V gene is TRBV5-1, the J gene TRBJ2-7; TCRdb's assignment of TRBD2 cannot be checked, as there is no DNA. Germline values: CDR1 SGHRS, CDR2 YFSETQ. This CDR3 has 15 residues. The CDR3 protein is CASSSFPRGTYEQYF.

The J gene is TRBJ2-2, the V gene TRBV25-1. The germline V gene has CDR1 MGHDK and CDR2 SYGVNS. This CDR3 has 13 amino acids. The CDR3 sequence: CASSELKTGELFF.

The rearrangement links TRBV20-1 to TRBJ2-2; no DNA is available, so the TRBD2 call from TCRdb remains unchecked. The CDR3 length is 14 residues. Germline CDR1 and CDR2: DFQATT and SNEGSKA (reference sequence). The CDR3 region is CSARDMRATGELFF.

The chain employs TRBV5-1 and TRBJ2-2; TCRdb reports TRBD2, a call that lacks DNA to check it against. Germline V gene lookup returns CDR1 SGHRS and CDR2 YFSETQ. This CDR3 contains 17 residues. The CDR3 here is CASSFLRRERNTGELFF.

The V call is TRBV5-1, the J call TRBJ2-1; TCRdb outputs TRBD2, but without DNA this stays unchecked. The CDR3 sequence is 20 residues long. Germline V gene lookup returns CDR1 SGHRS and CDR2 YFSETQ. The CDR3 sequence: CASSEESRGRGSSGRNEQFF.

The rearrangement uses TRBV7-2 and TRBJ2-6; the D call of TRBD1 rests on TCRdb alone, since no DNA is present to check it. The CDR3 covers 18 residues. Germline CDR1 SGHTA, CDR2 FQGNSA. CDR3 residues: CASSLSRGPGAGANVLTF.

The CDR3 reads CAISEASGRSDTQYF. J is TRBJ2-3 and V is TRBV10-3; TCRdb selects TRBD2, and the lack of DNA leaves this call unchecked. Germline CDR1 is ENHRY and CDR2 is SYGVKD. The CDR3 spans 15 residues.

This chain links TRBV15 with TRBJ1-1; TCRdb gives TRBD1 as the D gene, but with no DNA this cannot be confirmed. This CDR3 is 14 amino acids long. Germline CDR1 reads LNHNV; CDR2 reads YYDKDF (reference sequence). The CDR3 spells CATSSGTVSREAFF. Drawing the rest from reference TRBV15 and TRBJ1-1, the complete variable domain is DAMVIQNPRYQVTQFGKPVTLSCSQTLNHNVMYWYQQKSSQAPKLLFHYYDKDFNNEADTPDNFQSRRPNTSFCFLDIRSPGLGDTAMYLCATSSGTVSREAFFGQGTRLTVV.

The chain is built from TRBV3-1 and TRBJ2-2; TCRdb lists TRBD1, though no DNA is available to test this call. Germline values: CDR1 LGHDT, CDR2 YNNKEL (reference sequence). The CDR3 runs to 18 residues. CDR3 loop: CASSSGRVRGPNTGELFF.

This chain links TRBV12-3 or TRBV12-4 with TRBJ2-2; as DNA is missing, the TRBD1 call by TCRdb cannot be tested. This CDR3 has 16 residues. The CDR3 loop reads CASRSGTPSLPGELFF.

CDR3 sequence reads: CASSFDASTGELFF. The chain joins TRBV7-2 to TRBJ2-2. Germline CDR1 and CDR2: SGHTA and FQGNSA. This CDR3 has 14 residues.

J is TRBJ2-3 and V is TRBV4-1; lacking DNA, the TRBD1 call made by TCRdb goes unchecked. Germline V lookup: CDR1 MGHRA, CDR2 YSYEKL. This CDR3 is built from 13 residues. CDR3 residues: CASSQEGPDTQYF.

CDR3: CASGVGGPGEQYF. The rearrangement joins TRBV9 to TRBJ2-7; TCRdb selects TRBD2, and the lack of DNA leaves this call unchecked. Germline V CDR1 and CDR2: SGDLS, YYNGEE. CDR3 length: 13 residues.

The V call is TRBV12-3 or TRBV12-4, the J call TRBJ2-5. The CDR3 is 17 residues long. CDR3 sequence reads: CASSFFSEDLFQETQYF.

The V call is TRBV3-1, the J call TRBJ2-2; the D call of TRBD1 rests on TCRdb alone, since no DNA is present to check it. The germline CDR1 and CDR2 sequences are LGHDT and YNNKEL (reference sequence). The CDR3 has 16 residues. The CDR3 sequence is CASRKGQPTLTGELFF.

The chain is built from TRBV6-2 or TRBV6-3 and TRBJ2-1. Germline V gives CDR1 MNHEY, CDR2 SVGEGT. This CDR3 is 14 amino acids long. CDR3 loop: CASSFVNTYNEQFF.

V gene TRBV6-5 combines with J gene TRBJ2-3; TCRdb gives TRBD1 as the D gene, but with no DNA this cannot be confirmed. CDR1 and CDR2 (germline): MNHEY, SVGAGI. The CDR3 runs 14 residues. The CDR3 here is CASSPRQGGGTQYF.

The chain uses TRBV20-1 and TRBJ2-4; TCRdb's assignment of TRBD1 cannot be checked, as there is no DNA. The CDR3 sequence is 16 residues long. Germline V gene sequence: CDR1 DFQATT, CDR2 SNEGSKA (reference sequence). The CDR3 spells CSARVGSGTLKNIQYF.

J is TRBJ2-1 and V is TRBV27; TCRdb reports TRBD2, a call that lacks DNA to check it against. Looked up from germline, CDR1 is MNHEY and CDR2 is SMNVEV (reference sequence). The CDR3 loop spans 15 amino acids. The CDR3 protein is CASSTGLAGDGEQFF.

This chain links TRBV10-3 with TRBJ2-1. The CDR3 sequence is 11 residues long. CDR1 ENHRY and CDR2 SYGVKD come from the germline V gene. This CDR3 is CAISAANEQFF.

This chain uses TRBV7-8 with TRBJ2-7. This CDR3 is 15 amino acids long. The germline CDR1 and CDR2 sequences are SGHVS and FQNEAQ. CDR3 amino acids: CASSQEAGESYEQYF.

The rearrangement uses TRBV6-5 and TRBJ1-1. Germline CDR1 reads MNHEY; CDR2 reads SVGAGI. This CDR3 has 13 amino acids. The CDR3 reads CASSTRRDTEAFF.

This chain connects TRBV25-1 to TRBJ2-5; TCRdb's D call of TRBD1 is untestable without DNA. The CDR3 contains 13 residues. Germline CDR1 and CDR2: MGHDK and SYGVNS. The CDR3 region is CASSFLGEETQYF.

This sequence joins TRBV20-1 and TRBJ1-2; TCRdb's D call, TRBD1, is unchecked because there is no DNA. Germline V gene data show CDR1 as DFQATT and CDR2 as SNEGSKA (reference sequence). CDR3 length: 12 amino acids. The CDR3 sequence: CSAKTGAGGYTF.

J is TRBJ1-5 and V is TRBV20-1; TCRdb selects TRBD1, and the lack of DNA leaves this call unchecked. This CDR3 has 16 residues. Germline V CDR1 and CDR2: DFQATT, SNEGSKA (reference sequence). The CDR3: CSARAGQLYSNQPQHF.